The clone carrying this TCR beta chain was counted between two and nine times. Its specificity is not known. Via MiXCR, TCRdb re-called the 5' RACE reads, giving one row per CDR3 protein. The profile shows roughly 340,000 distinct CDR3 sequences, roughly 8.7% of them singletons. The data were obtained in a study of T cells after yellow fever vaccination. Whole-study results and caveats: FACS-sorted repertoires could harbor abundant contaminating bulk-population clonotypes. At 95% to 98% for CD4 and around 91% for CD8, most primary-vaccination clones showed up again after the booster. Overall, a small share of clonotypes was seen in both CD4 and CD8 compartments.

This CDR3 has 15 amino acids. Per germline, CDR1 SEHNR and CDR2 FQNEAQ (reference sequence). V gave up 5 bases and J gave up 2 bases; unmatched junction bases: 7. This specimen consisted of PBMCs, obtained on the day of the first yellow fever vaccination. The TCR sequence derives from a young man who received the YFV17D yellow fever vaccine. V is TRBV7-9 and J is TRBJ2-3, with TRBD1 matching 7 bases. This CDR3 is CASSLGQAYTDTQYF. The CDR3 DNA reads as TGTGCCAGCAGCCTAGGACAGGCCTACACAGATACGCAGTATTTT.